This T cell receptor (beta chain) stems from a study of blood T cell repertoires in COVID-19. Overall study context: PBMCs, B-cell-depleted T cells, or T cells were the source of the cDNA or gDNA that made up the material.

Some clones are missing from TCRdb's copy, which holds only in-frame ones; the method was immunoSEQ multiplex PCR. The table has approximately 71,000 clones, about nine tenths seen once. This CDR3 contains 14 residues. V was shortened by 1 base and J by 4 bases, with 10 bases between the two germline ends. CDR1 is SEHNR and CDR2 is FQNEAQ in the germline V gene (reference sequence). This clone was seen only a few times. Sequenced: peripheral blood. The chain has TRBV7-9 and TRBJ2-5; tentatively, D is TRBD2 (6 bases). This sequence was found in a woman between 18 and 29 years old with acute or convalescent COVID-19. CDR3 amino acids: CASSLDRGVETQYF. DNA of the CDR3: TGTGCCAGCAGCTTAGACCGCGGGGTAGAGACCCAGTACTTC.